The T cell receptor (beta chain) described here comes from a study of cytomegalovirus exposure and HLA in healthy donors (dated by TCRdb to 2016 to 2017). Background for the entire study: According to an earlier analysis of a few hundred of the donors, about 180 million T cells yielded roughly 100 million unique TCR beta sequences and 276 Gb of sequence data. Roughly 320 gigabases of sequencing data and approximately 91 million unique TCR sequences made up an early release that covered some 640 HLA-typed donors. Of the roughly 400 genotyped donors, roughly 80% fell in the genetic ancestry cluster associated with self-reported Caucasian donors. The study aimed to test whether signatures of past pathogen exposure could be identified by cataloging public T cell receptors. The T cell repertoires of some 670 subjects were profiled by immunosequencing and related to cytomegalovirus serostatus. Along with the approximately 670-subject first cohort, a separate validation cohort of over a hundred different subjects was used. To predict cytomegalovirus infection status, the study brought together high-throughput TCR immunosequencing, statistical association of individual TCRs with disease status, and machine learning. In a later analysis, previously published TCR beta repertoires from hundreds of donors were re-analyzed and high-resolution HLA genotyping was added so that TCR occurrence patterns could be studied. Rather than using new phenotypic data, the later analysis identified candidate immune exposures from TCR beta sequences and from how often those sequences occurred across donors. In an earlier analysis of roughly 540 of the donors, high-throughput TCR beta sequencing was used to judge whether each TCR beta V gene segment behaved as functional or pseudogenic. Donor age, sex, ethnicity and CMV serostatus were collected together with the repertoire data. A later genetic analysis took genome-wide SNP genotypes for 398 of the 666 donors and used that subset as a discovery cohort. All discovery cohort repertoires had been generated on a single sequencing platform. Both class I and class II loci were covered by HLA typing, at four-digit resolution. The number of donors typed differed by locus, with about 629-640 for A, B, C, DRB1 and DQB1, roughly 520 for DQA1, 606 for DPA1, and some 450 for DPB1. Roughly five DR-DQ haplotypes were handled as single units for association and clustering, since linkage in the cohort was strong. Among 300 to 500 genotyped donors of the cohort, an average of around 240,000 unique TCR beta nucleotide sequences was sequenced per donor, of which about 19% were non-productive. What the research found in general, with its limitations: When HLA alleles, especially DR and DQ, strongly co-occurred, TCR associations were difficult to assign to individual alleles. Across donors, most TCR sequences were observed very rarely, whereas some public TCRs were present in many individuals. CMV serostatus was the only immune exposure information available for the cohort. According to a later genetic analysis, donors in an Asian-associated ancestry cluster had fewer N-insertions in productive TCRs than the roughly 700-donor mean. In a later analysis, HLA-associated TCR beta chains showed more clonal expansion and lower generation probabilities than non-associated chains that were equally common. Linkage disequilibrium might explain the correlated functional status among segregating V segments, but an unknown experimental factor could not be ruled out. An earlier analysis of approximately 540 of the donors showed that most TCR beta V segments appeared in productive rearrangements either about 87% or about 30% of the time, which broadly matched IMGT annotations. Presence/absence analyses assumed roughly uniform sequencing depth across donors, an assumption that may not hold. A cluster of highly shared sequence variants was judged likely to be a technical artifact of the sequencing pipeline. According to a later analysis, TCR association rates differed among HLA loci, with DRB1 alleles showing the most associated TCRs and HLA-C alleles showing the fewest. The study gave a list of 150 to 200 TCR beta chains associated with cytomegalovirus. Because HLA typing was missing for some donors at each locus, association tests included only the typed subset. A few of the identified cytomegalovirus-associated TCR beta chains were confirmed in vitro to be specific for cytomegalovirus antigens. Some 15 rarely observed V segments, including chromosome 9 orphons, were excluded from the earlier analysis of almost 600 of the donors because counts were too low. An association between a missense DCLRE1C variant and V-gene and J-gene trimming of TCR beta chains was found in a later genetic analysis and replicated in an independent cohort. According to a later analysis, most CMV-associated TCR beta chains appeared to be HLA-restricted, and the HLA associations seemed to be driven largely by CMV exposure. In this cohort, only TCR beta chains were sequenced, and detectable features were limited by the absence of alpha or paired-chain data. The authors suggested that the approach could potentially be extended to other disease states and immunological phenotypes. A further reported finding was that TCR beta sequences accurately predicted the HLA-A and HLA-B alleles for most subjects in the first cohort. According to a later analysis, parvovirus B19, influenza, CMV and Epstein-Barr virus appeared linked to several top co-occurrence clusters. The classifier was reported to diagnose cytomegalovirus status with high specificity and sensitivity in both the original cohort and the validation cohort. At a false discovery rate of 0.05, a later analysis linked under 20,000 TCR beta sequences to specific HLA alleles.

Libraries were prepared through the immunoSEQ multiplex PCR assay. For the multiplex PCR, a mixture combining 60 forward primers for TCR Vbeta segments and 13 reverse primers for TCR Jbeta segments was used. The CDR3 region of rearranged TCR beta genes was amplified from genomic DNA with a multiplex PCR assay. Amplified TCR beta libraries were sequenced as 87-base-pair reads on the Illumina HiSeq System. The paper's data handling went like this. In a later analysis, some 80 million unique TCR beta chains were counted across the roughly 610 repertoires, and some 10 million of these chains were shared by at least two donors. Raw reads were error-corrected and collapsed into unique sequences by a nearest-neighbor algorithm in which closely related sequences were merged to remove PCR and sequencing errors. CDR3 sequences were aligned to IMGT reference sequences to assign V, D and J gene segments. For a sequence to be retained, at least a six-nucleotide match to both a V gene segment and a J gene segment was required. A rearrangement counted as productive if the CDR3 had no stop codons and remained in frame with V and J, and every other rearrangement counted as non-productive. CDR3 was defined by IMGT convention, running from the second conserved V-encoded cysteine to the conserved J-encoded phenylalanine. In an earlier analysis of 587 of the donors, sequences lacking an unambiguous match to a single V gene segment were excluded. In an earlier analysis of several hundred of the donors, V segments were called functional above 56.7% productive rearrangements and were called segregating when the between-donor standard deviation exceeded 5%. A statistical classification framework was built to diagnose cytomegalovirus status from the catalog of TCR beta chain sequences. In a later analysis, V and J genes were assigned by comparing TCR nucleotide sequences against IMGT/GENE-DB human TR gene sequences. In a later analysis, CDR3 sequences and most-parsimonious VDJ recombination scenarios were assigned using the TCRdist pipeline. In a later analysis, each TCR beta chain was defined by its CDR3 amino acid sequence together with its V-gene family, and reads lacking a unique V-gene family were excluded. A later analysis removed roughly 590 highly shared, low-generation-probability nucleotide sequences to deal with suspected cross-contamination and a sequencing artifact. In a later analysis, a clonal expansion index was calculated for each public chain from normalized within-repertoire ranks of inferred template counts. In a later analysis, generation probabilities were computed with a VDJ recombination model fitted to out-of-frame rearrangements, and the resulting probabilities were checked against IGoR. In a later analysis, hypergeometric tests were used to score TCR-TCR, TCR-HLA and TCR-CMV co-occurrence, with a repertoire-size bias correction applied to TCR pairs. To estimate false discovery rates, a later analysis permuted the HLA or CMV assignments 20 times. In a later analysis, co-occurring TCRs were grouped using DBSCAN, with TCRdist sequence similarity added in when clustering inside HLA-allele-positive subsets. For co-occurrence clustering, repertoires with fewer than 30,000 or more than 120,000 public chains were excluded, along with five repertoires with anomalous nucleotide sharing. This immuneACCESS table, as held by TCRdb, lists in-frame sequences with V and J called but not all clones. Of the missing ones, under half trace to an unresolved V gene in checked studies; the others have no known cause. The V and J calls and clone size come from that table; D and trimming were worked out from the DNA. This specimen's table enumerates roughly 53,000 clones. Together, the top ten hold approximately 2.4% of the sample.

In total, approximately 700 healthy bone marrow donors made up the cohort. Cohort members were all nominally healthy when sampled, although unrecorded immune exposures were likely present. The donor was CMV seronegative and was included in the group of a few hundred seronegative cohort members. Each donor provided a peripheral blood sample, and peripheral blood mononuclear cells were used for TCR beta sequencing. Genomic DNA extraction from the blood cell samples was performed with the Qiagen DNeasy Blood Extraction Kit. On this clone: The specificity of this receptor is unknown.

The material sequenced was PBMCs. The TCR comes from a female donor in good health and CMV-seronegative.

The CDR3 corresponds to CASGLVRGANYGYTF. The DNA sequence follows: TGTGCTAGTGGTTTGGTTCGCGGCGCTAACTATGGCTACACCTTC. The sequence links TRBV12-5 to TRBJ1-2, with the D gene not confidently named. CDR1 LGHNT and CDR2 FRNRAP were looked up in the germline V gene. Spanning cysteine to phenylalanine, the CDR3 consists of 15 amino acids. Only the CDR3 DNA stays, 45 bases, in frame from base 1. V is pared back by 0 bases and J by 0 bases, with 8 bases lying between the germline termini.